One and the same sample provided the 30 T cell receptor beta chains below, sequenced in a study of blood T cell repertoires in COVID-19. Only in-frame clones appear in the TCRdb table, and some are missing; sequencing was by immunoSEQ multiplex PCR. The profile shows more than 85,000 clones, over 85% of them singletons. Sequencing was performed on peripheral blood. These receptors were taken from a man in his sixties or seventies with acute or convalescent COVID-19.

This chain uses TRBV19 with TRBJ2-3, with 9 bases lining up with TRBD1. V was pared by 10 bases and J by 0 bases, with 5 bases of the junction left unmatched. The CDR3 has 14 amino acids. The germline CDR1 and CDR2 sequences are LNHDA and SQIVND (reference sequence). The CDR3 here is CATSQGASTDTQYF. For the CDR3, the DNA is TGTGCCACTTCACAGGGGGCAAGCACAGATACGCAGTATTTT.

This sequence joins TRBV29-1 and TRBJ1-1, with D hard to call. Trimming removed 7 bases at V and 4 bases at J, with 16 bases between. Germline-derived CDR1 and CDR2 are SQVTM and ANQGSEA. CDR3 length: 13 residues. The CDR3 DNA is TGCAGCGGGCGGGCCGCATGGGGCACTGAAGCTTTCTTT. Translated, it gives CSGRAAWGTEAFF. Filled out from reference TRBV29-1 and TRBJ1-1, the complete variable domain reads SAVISQKPSRDICQRGTSLTIQCQVDSQVTMMFWYRQQPGQSLTLIATANQGSEATYESGFVIDKFPISRPNLTFSTLTVSNMSPEDSSIYLCSGRAAWGTEAFFGQGTRLTVV.

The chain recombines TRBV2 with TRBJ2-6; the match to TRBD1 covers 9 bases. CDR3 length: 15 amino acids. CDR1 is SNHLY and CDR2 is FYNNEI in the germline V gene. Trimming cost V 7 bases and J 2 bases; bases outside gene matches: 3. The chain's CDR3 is CASKRTGAGANVLTF. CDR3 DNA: TGTGCCAGCAAGAGGACAGGGGCTGGGGCCAACGTCCTGACTTTC.

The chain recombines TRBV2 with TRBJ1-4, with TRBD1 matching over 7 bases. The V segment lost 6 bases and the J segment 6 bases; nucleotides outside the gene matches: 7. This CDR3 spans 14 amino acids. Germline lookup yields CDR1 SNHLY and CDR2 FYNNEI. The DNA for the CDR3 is TGTGCCAGCAGCGACAGGGTCGGAGATGAAAAACTGTTTTTT. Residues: CASSDRVGDEKLFF.

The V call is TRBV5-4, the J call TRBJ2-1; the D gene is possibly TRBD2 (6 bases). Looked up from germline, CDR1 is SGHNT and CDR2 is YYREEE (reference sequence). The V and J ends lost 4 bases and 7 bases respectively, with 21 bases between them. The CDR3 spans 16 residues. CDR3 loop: CASSVDGRLGSNEQFF. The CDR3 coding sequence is TGTGCCAGCAGCGTGGACGGGAGACTAGGATCGAATGAGCAGTTCTTC.

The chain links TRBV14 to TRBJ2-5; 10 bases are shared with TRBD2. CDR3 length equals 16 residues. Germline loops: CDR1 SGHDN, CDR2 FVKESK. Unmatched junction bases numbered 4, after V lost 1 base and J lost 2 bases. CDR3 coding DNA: TGTGCCAGCAGCCAAGGGAGCGGGGGGGATCAAGAGACCCAGTACTTC. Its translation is CASSQGSGGDQETQYF. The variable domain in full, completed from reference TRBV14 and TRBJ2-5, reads EAGVTQFPSHSVIEKGQTVTLRCDPISGHDNLYWYRRVMGKEIKFLLHFVKESKQDESGMPNNRFLAERTGGTYSTLKVQPAELEDSGVYFCASSQGSGGDQETQYFGPGTRLLVL.

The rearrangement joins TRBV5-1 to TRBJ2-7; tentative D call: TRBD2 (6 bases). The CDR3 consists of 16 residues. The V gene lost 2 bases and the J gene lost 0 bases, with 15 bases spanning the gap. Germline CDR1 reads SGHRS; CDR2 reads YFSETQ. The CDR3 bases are TGCGCCAGCAGCTTCTCCAGGGAGCGGGTCTCCTACGAGCAGTACTTC. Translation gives CASSFSRERVSYEQYF.

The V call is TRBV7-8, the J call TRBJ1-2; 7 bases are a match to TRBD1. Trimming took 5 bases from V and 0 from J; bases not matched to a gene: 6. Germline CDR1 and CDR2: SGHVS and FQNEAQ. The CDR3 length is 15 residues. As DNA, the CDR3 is TGTGCCAGCAGCCTCGGGACAGCCTCTAACTATGGCTACACCTTC. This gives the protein CASSLGTASNYGYTF.

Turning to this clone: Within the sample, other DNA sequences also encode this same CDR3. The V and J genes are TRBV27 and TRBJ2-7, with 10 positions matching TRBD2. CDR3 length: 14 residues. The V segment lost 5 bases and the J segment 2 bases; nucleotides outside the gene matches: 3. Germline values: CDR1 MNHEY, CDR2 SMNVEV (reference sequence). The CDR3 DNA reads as TGTGCCAGCAGTCTTAGCGGGGGGACCTACGAGCAGTACTTC. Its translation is CASSLSGGTYEQYF.

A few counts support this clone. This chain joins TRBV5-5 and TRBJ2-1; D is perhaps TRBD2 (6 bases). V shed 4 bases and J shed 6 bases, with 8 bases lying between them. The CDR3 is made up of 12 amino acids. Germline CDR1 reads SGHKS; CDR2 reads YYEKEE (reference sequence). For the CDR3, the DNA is TGTGCCAGCAGCGGGACTCTCAATGAGCAGTTCTTC. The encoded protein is CASSGTLNEQFF. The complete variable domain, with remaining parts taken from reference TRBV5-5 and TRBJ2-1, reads DAGVTQSPTHLIKTRGQQVTLRCSPISGHKSVSWYQQVLGQGPQFIFQYYEKEERGRGNFPDRFSARQFPNYSSELNVNALLLGDSALYLCASSGTLNEQFFGPGTRLTVL.

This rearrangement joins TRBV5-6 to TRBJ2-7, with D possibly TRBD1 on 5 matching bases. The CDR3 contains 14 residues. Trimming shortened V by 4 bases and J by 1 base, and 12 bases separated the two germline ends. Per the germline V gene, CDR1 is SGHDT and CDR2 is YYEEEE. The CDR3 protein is CASSRTRLSYEQYF. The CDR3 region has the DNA TGTGCCAGCAGCCGGACACGCTTATCCTACGAGCAGTACTTC.

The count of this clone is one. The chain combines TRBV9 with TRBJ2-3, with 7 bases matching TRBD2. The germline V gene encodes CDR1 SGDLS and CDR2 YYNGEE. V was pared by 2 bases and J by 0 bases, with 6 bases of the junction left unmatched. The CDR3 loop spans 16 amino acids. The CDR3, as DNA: TGTGCCAGCAGCGTGACAGCGGGGCCTAGCACAGATACGCAGTATTTT. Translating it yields CASSVTAGPSTDTQYF.

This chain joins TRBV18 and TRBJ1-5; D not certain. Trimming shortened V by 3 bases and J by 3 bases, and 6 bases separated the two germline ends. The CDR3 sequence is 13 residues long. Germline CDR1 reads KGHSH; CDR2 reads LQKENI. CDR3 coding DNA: TGTGCCAGCTCACCGGAGCACAATCAGCCCCAGCATTTT. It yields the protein CASSPEHNQPQHF.

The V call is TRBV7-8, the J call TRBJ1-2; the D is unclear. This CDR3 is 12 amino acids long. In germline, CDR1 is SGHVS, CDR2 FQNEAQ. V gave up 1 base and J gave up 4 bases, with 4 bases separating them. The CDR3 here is CASSLGGYGYTF. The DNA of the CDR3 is TGTGCCAGCAGCTTAGGAGGCTATGGCTACACCTTC.

CDR3 sequence reads: CASSSRLADYEQYF. CDR3 DNA sequence: TGTGCCAGCAGCTCCCGACTAGCGGACTACGAGCAGTACTTC. The chain uses TRBV11-2 and TRBJ2-7; TRBD2 matches 9 bases. Germline CDR1 and CDR2: SGHAT and FQNNGV. The CDR3 runs to 14 residues. Germline trimming cut 4 bases from V and 3 bases from J; bases unmatched to any gene: 4.

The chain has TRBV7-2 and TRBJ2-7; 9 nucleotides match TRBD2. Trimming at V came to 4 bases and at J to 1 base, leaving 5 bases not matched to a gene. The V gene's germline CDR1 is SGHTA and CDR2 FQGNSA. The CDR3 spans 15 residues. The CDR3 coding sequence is TGTGCCAGCAGCTCCCTAGCGGGATTTTCCTACGAGCAGTACTTC. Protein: CASSSLAGFSYEQYF.

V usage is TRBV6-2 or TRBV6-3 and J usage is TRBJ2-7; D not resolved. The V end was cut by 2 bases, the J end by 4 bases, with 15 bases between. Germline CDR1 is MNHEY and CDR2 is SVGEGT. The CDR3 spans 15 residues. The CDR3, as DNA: TGTGCCAGCAGTTACCTGTCAGGAAAATTTTACGAGCAGTACTTC. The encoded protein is CASSYLSGKFYEQYF.

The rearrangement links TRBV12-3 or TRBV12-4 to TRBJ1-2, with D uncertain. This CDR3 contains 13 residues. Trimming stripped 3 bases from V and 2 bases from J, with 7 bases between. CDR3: CASSFGRNYGYTF. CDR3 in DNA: TGTGCCAGCAGTTTCGGCAGGAACTATGGCTACACCTTC.

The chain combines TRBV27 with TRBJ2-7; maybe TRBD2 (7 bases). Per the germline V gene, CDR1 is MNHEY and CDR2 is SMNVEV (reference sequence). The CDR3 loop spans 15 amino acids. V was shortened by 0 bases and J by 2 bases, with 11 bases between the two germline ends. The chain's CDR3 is CASSLSKGGAYEQYF. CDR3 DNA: TGTGCCAGCAGTTTATCGAAGGGGGGGGCCTACGAGCAGTACTTC.

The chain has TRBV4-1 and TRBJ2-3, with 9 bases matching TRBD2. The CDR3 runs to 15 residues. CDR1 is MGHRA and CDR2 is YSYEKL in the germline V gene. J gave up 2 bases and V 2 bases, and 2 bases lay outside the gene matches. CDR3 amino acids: CASSQPSGITDTQYF. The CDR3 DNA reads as TGCGCCAGCAGCCAACCTAGCGGGATCACAGATACGCAGTATTTT.

The CDR3 sequence is CASSPPLSFEAFF. CDR3 DNA sequence: TGTGCCAGCTCACCACCGCTTAGTTTCGAAGCTTTCTTT. The chain uses TRBV18 and TRBJ1-1; D uncertain. Germline V gene sequence: CDR1 KGHSH, CDR2 LQKENI. Between the trimmed V and J ends, which lost 0 bases and 8 bases, there was a span of 10 bases. This CDR3 spans 13 amino acids.

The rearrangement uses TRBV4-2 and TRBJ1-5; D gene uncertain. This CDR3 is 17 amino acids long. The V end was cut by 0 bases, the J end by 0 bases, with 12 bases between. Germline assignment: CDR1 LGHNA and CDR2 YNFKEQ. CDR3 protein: CASSQDWNGYSNQPQHF. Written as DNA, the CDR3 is TGTGCCAGCAGCCAAGACTGGAACGGGTATAGCAATCAGCCCCAGCATTTT.

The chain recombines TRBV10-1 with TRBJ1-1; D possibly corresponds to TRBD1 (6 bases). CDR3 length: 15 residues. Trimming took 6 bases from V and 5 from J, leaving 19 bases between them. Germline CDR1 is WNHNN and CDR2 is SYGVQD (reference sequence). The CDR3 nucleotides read TGCGCCAGCAGGAACCCCGGGAGGGGGAGGACTGAAGCTTTCTTT. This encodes CASRNPGRGRTEAFF.

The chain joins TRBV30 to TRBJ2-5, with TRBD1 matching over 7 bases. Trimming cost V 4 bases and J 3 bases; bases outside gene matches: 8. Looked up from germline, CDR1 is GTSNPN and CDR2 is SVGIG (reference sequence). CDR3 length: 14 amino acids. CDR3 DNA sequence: TGTGCCTGGACAGGGGGATATTTTAAAGAGACCCAGTACTTC. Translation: CAWTGGYFKETQYF.

CDR3 region: CAISSGQWDMNTEAFF. In DNA form, the CDR3 reads TGTGCCATCAGTTCGGGACAATGGGACATGAACACTGAAGCTTTCTTT. The chain links TRBV10-3 to TRBJ1-1; tentative D call: TRBD1 (6 bases). Germline V lookup: CDR1 ENHRY, CDR2 SYGVKD. This CDR3 is 16 amino acids long. The germline V and J ends were trimmed by 5 bases and 0 bases, with 16 bases remaining between them.

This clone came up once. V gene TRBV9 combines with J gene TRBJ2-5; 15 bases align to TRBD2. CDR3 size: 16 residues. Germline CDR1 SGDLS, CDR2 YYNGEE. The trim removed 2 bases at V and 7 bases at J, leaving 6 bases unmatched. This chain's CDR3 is CASSVGLAGGGGTQYF. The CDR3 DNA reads TGTGCCAGCAGCGTGGGACTAGCGGGAGGAGGAGGGACCCAGTACTTC. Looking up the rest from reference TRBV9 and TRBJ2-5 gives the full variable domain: DSGVTQTPKHLITATGQRVTLRCSPRSGDLSVYWYQQSLDQGLQFLIQYYNGEERAKGNILERFSAQQFPDLHSELNLSSLELGDSALYFCASSVGLAGGGGTQYFGPGTRLLVL.

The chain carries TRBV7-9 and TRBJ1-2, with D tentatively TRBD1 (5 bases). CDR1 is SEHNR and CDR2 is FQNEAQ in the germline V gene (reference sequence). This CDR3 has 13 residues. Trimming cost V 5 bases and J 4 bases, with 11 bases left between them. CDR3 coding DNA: TGTGCCAGCAGCCCGGACATGGCCTATGGCTACACCTTC. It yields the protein CASSPDMAYGYTF.

CDR3 nucleotide sequence: TGCGCCAGCAGCTTGGGGGGACAGGGCACAGATACGCAGTATTTT. It codes for CASSLGGQGTDTQYF. The V call is TRBV5-1, the J call TRBJ2-3, with 8 bases identical to TRBD1. Germline CDR1 reads SGHRS; CDR2 reads YFSETQ. CDR3 length: 15 residues. The V gene end was trimmed by 0 bases and the J gene end by 1 base; junction bases not matched to a gene: 1.

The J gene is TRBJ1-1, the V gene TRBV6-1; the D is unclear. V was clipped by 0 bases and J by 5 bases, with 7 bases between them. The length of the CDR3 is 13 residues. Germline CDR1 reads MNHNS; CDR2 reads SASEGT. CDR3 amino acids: CASSEAAVTEAFF. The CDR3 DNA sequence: TGTGCCAGCAGTGAAGCGGCAGTTACTGAAGCTTTCTTT.

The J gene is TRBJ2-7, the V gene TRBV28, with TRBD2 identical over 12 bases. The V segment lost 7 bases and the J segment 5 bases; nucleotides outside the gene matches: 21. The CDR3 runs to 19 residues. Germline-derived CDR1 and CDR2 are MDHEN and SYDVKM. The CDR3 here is CASTLIGGGLTSGSNEQYF. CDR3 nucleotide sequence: TGTGCCAGCACCTTAATAGGGGGGGGCCTGACTAGCGGGAGTAACGAGCAGTACTTC.